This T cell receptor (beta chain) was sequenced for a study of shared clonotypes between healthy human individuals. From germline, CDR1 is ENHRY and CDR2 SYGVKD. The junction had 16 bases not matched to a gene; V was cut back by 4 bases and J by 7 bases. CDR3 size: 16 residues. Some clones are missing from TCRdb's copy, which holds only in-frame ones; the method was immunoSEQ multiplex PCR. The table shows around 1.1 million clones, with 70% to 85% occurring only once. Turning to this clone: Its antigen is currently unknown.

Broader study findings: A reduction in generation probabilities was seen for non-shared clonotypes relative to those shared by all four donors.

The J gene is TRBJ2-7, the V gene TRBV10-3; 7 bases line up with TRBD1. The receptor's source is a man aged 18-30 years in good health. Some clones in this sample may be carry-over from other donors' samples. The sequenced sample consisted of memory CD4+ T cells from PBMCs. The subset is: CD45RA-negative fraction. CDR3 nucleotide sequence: TGTGCCATCAGTGGTCTACAGGGGCCCTACCTTGGGGAGCAGTACTTC. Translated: CAISGLQGPYLGEQYF.